The T cell receptor beta chain under discussion was sequenced for a study of blood T cell repertoires in COVID-19. The method was immunoSEQ multiplex PCR; TCRdb's version includes in-frame clones alone and lacks a portion of them. This table has 200,000 to 250,000 clones, 83% appearing once. Germline CDR1 and CDR2: MNHEY and SVGAGI. The CDR3 is 14 amino acids. The ends lost 7 bases at V and 2 bases at J; junction bases unmatched: 7. The source of this sequence is a woman aged 45-65 years who had been exposed to COVID-19. This chain uses TRBV6-5 with TRBJ1-1, with 7 bases fitting TRBD1. The sample consisted of PBMCs or T cells enriched from blood (not recorded which). The CDR3 sequence is CASTPGQRNTEAFF. CDR3 DNA: TGTGCCAGCACCCCGGGACAGCGCAACACTGAAGCTTTCTTT.